This T cell receptor delta chain is drawn from a study of γδ T cells in repeated Plasmodium falciparum infection. Gammadelta T cells were flow-sorted from PBMC into Vgamma9/Vdelta2+ and Vdelta2-negative populations for bulk analysis. Germline assignment: CDR1 TSWWSYY and CDR2 QGS. Trimming at V came to 5 bases and at J to 9 bases, leaving 18 bases not matched to a gene. The CDR3 extends over 16 amino acids. This clone was seen at least ten times. TCRdb reran clone calling via CATT on the multiplex PCR reads. The profile covers roughly 48,000 delta-chain clones, with about 1.5% appearing a single time and over 7.5% taken by the ten largest.

This chain joins TRDV1 and TRDJ1; 7 bases line up with TRDD3. The sequenced material came from gamma-delta T cells from blood. The receptor comes from a pool of human donors (malaria-infected and uninfected, not separated). The CDR3 protein is CALGHNEGWGVRELIF. CDR3 in DNA: TGTGCTCTTGGGCACAATGAAGGCTGGGGGGTTAGGGAACTCATCTTT.